This T cell receptor beta chain was captured by sequencing in a study of T cells in Graves' hyperthyroidism and ophthalmopathy. Study results and caveats: The authors' 13 V-J model separated ophthalmopathy from stable hyperthyroidism. Blood held most thyroid clonotypes expanded above 0.001 frequency.

TCR beta CDR3 regions were amplified from RNA. A set of HTBI primers served as the primers for a first-round RT-PCR of the TCR CDR3. TCRdb itself ran the multiplex PCR reads through MiXCR, one entry per CDR3 protein. The table lists over 700,000 distinct CDR3 sequences, about two fifths of them singletons, with 7.5% to 9.5% in the top ten. The CDR3 is 15 residues long. Looked up from germline, CDR1 is SNHLY and CDR2 is FYNNEI. The V gene lost 2 bases and the J gene lost 3 bases, with 11 bases spanning the gap. This clonotype was seen ten or more times. The antigen is unknown. For the diagnoses, clinical symptoms, serum thyroxine and TRAb, thyroid ultrasound and orbital computed tomography were used.

The TCR was taken from a man between 18 and 29 years old with Graves' hyperthyroidism. Sequencing input: blood. The V call is TRBV2, the J call TRBJ1-5, with unresolved D. CDR3 amino acids: CASSEMDPLNQPQHF. In DNA form, the CDR3 reads TGTGCCAGCAGTGAAATGGACCCCCTCAATCAGCCCCAGCATTTT.